This T cell receptor beta chain was captured by sequencing in a study of T cells in Graves' hyperthyroidism and ophthalmopathy. Study-level information: Any treatment followed the collection of peripheral blood at initial diagnosis.

CDR3 length: 14 residues. V gave up 2 bases and J gave up 2 bases, with 8 bases separating them. CDR1 MNHNY and CDR2 SVGAGI come from the germline V gene (reference sequence). The blood was taken when hyperthyroidism was first diagnosed, before any ophthalmopathy symptoms showed up. Isolation of PBMCs was performed on approximately 10 ml fresh peripheral blood. Researchers amplified the TCR beta CDR3 regions from RNA transcripts. HTBI primers were the set used in a first-round RT-PCR of the TCR CDR3. Via MiXCR, TCRdb re-called the multiplex PCR reads, giving one row per CDR3 protein. Of 150,000 or so distinct CDR3 sequences listed, roughly 9.4% are singletons. This clonotype showed up many times.

This TCR was recovered from a woman between 18 and 30 years old with Graves' hyperthyroidism that later progressed to Graves' ophthalmopathy. Input material: blood. This rearrangement joins TRBV6-6 to TRBJ2-3; D is unresolved. The chain's CDR3 is CASSYTRSTDTQYF. The CDR3 coding sequence is TGTGCCAGCAGTTACACGCGATCCACAGATACGCAGTATTTT.